The T cell receptor beta chain described here comes from a study of control samples from healthy donors and cancer patients. This CDR3 spans 13 amino acids. Trimming cost V 3 bases and J 9 bases, with 13 bases left between them. Profiled with immunoSEQ multiplex PCR; TCRdb holds only in-frame clones, not every one. The sample includes fewer than 90,000 clones, less than 95% of them seen just once. The specimen sequenced was blood. The chain couples TRBV12-3 or TRBV12-4 to TRBJ2-3, with D possibly being TRBD2 (5 bases). The TCR sequence derives from a woman aged 35 to 49 in good health. The CDR3 spells CASSFSGLVTQYF. Written as DNA, the CDR3 is TGTGCCAGCAGTTTTAGTGGACTCGTCACGCAGTATTTT.